This T cell receptor (beta chain) appears in the sequencing data of a study of T cell changes during pregnancy in multiple sclerosis. Germline V CDR1 and CDR2: MNHNY, SVGAGI (reference sequence). The CDR3 consists of 14 residues. The V segment lost 6 bases and the J segment 3 bases; nucleotides outside the gene matches: 5. Only in-frame clones appear in the TCRdb table, and some are missing; sequencing was by immunoSEQ multiplex PCR. Of about 34,000 clones listed, about nine tenths are singletons. This rearrangement joins TRBV6-6 to TRBJ2-5; TRBD2 matches 9 bases. This sequence originates from a female donor with multiple sclerosis, enrolled in a pregnancy study. This specimen was CD8+ T cells from peripheral blood mononuclear cells, taken before pregnancy. CDR3 residues: CASSHSGSKETQYF. CDR3 bases: TGTGCCAGCAGCCATAGCGGGAGCAAAGAGACCCAGTACTTC.